This T cell receptor (beta chain) was documented in a study of shared clonotypes between healthy human individuals. Method: immunoSEQ multiplex PCR; TCRdb's copy keeps in-frame clones and lacks some. The sample shows approximately 720,000 clones, around 72% of them seen only once. Germline values: CDR1 MDHEN, CDR2 SYDVKM. The CDR3 covers 15 residues. Losses at the gene ends were 5 bases for V and 2 bases for J; bases not matched to a gene: 5. The chain combines TRBV28 with TRBJ2-7; 11 nucleotides agree with TRBD2. Sequenced material: memory CD4+ T cells sorted from blood. Subset of the sample: CD45RA-negative fraction. The TCR originated in a woman aged 30 to 39 in good health. The DNA for the CDR3 is TGTGCCAGCAGTCCCGGGACTAGCGGAGCCTACGAGCAGTACTTC. Translated: CASSPGTSGAYEQYF.